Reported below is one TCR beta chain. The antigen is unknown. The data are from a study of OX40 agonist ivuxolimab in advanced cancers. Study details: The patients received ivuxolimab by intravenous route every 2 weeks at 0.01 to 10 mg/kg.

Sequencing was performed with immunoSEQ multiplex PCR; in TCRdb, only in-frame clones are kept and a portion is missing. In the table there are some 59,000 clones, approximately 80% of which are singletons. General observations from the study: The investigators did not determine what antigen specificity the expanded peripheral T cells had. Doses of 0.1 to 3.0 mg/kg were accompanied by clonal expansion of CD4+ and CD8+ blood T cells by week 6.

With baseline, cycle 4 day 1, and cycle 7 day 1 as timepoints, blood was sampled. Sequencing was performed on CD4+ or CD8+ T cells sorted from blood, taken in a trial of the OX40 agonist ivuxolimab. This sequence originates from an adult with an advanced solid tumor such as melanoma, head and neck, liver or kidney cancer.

The CDR3: CASSILAGSLNTEAFF. For the CDR3, the DNA is TGTGCCAGTAGTATATTGGCGGGTTCACTAAACACTGAAGCTTTCTTT. This sequence joins TRBV19 and TRBJ1-1; D unresolved. CDR1 LNHDA and CDR2 SQIVND come from the germline V gene (reference sequence). Trimming pared 2 bases from V and 2 bases from J, leaving 15 bases between. This CDR3 region has 16 residues.